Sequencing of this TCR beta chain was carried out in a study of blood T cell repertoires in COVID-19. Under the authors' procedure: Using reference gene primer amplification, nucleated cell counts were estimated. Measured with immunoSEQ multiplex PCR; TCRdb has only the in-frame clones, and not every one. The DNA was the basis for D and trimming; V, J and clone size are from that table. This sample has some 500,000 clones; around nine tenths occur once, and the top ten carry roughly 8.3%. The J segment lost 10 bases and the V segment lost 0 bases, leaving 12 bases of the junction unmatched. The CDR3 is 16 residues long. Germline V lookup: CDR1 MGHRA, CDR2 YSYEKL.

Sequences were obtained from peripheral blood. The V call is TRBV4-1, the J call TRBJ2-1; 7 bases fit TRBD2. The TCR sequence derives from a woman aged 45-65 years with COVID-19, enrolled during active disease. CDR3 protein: CASSQEQGGGAWEQFF. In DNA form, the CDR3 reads TGCGCCAGCAGCCAAGAGCAGGGCGGGGGTGCATGGGAGCAGTTCTTC.